The present entry profiles one T cell receptor (beta chain) with its context. The sample originates from a study of Ad26.COV2.S vaccination and SARS-CoV-2 variants. Overall study: Within the COV1001 Ad26.COV2.S trial arm, the donor was enrolled.

As to treatment: over 15 received Ad26.COV2.S at low or high dose, single or two shots; 5 received placebo; per-sample allocation not given. Sampling was performed 63 days after the first vaccine or placebo injection. This table comes from immunoSEQ multiplex PCR, and its TCRdb copy is limited to in-frame clones, with some not included. The sample records a few hundred thousand clones, 90% being singletons. V shed 3 bases, J shed 8 bases, and the junction held 9 bases outside the gene matches. Germline V gene lookup returns CDR1 LGHNT and CDR2 FRNRAP. The CDR3 consists of 15 residues. Sequenced here: peripheral blood, sampled in a trial of Ad26.COV2.S vaccine versus placebo. The TCR originated in a person between 18 and 65 years old who received the Ad26.COV2.S COVID-19 vaccine or a placebo. The chain combines TRBV12-5 with TRBJ2-1, with 8 nucleotides matching TRBD2. CDR3 loop: CASGFGAGEIDEQFF. CDR3 DNA sequence: TGTGCTAGTGGTTTTGGAGCGGGAGAGATTGATGAGCAGTTCTTC.